This T cell receptor beta chain derives from a study of blood T cell repertoires in COVID-19 (TCRdb year 2020). In terms of the full investigation: Collaborator samples came from the United States, Italy and Spain and covered acute and convalescent phases of COVID-19. A de-identified subject ID, COVID-19 status, age in years and sex were almost always included in the sample metadata. HLA class I and class II types, where available, came from metadata supplied by the sample provider rather than from assay-based typing. A freely available public database, intended as a resource for researchers studying the immune response to SARS-CoV-2, is where the repertoires were released. The prospective study material was composed of cDNA or gDNA derived from T cells, B-cell-depleted T cells, or PBMCs. The dataset comprised deeply sampled blood TCRbeta repertoires from subjects exposed to, actively infected with, or recovered from COVID-19. Samples were obtained from the ongoing ImmuneRACE study (first 160 participants) and from 1,000 to 1,500 subjects provided by 6 global collaborators.

The immunoSEQ Assay, a bias-controlled multiplex PCR, was used to amplify TCRbeta CDR3 regions from genomic DNA. The authors' pipeline ran thus. The number of nucleated cells in each sample was estimated by amplification of reference gene primers within the assay. To quantify the absolute abundance of each unique TCRbeta CDR3 rearrangement, sequence reads were collapsed and filtered. For each sample, productive Simpson clonality was calculated as the square root of Simpson's diversity index across productive rearrangements. The source is immuneACCESS, and TCRdb retained only in-frame sequences with V and J called. Part of the clones is not carried over; for the studies checked, unresolved V genes explain less than half of this, and the remainder is unexplained. Clone size and V and J calls were adopted from that table, with D and trimming inferred from the DNA. Recorded for this sample are 110,000 to 150,000 clones; 85% to 90% of them occurred a single time. Approximately 3% of the sample comes from the top ten.

The CDR3 spans 15 residues, from the cysteine through the phenylalanine. The only DNA kept is the CDR3, 45 bases in frame from the first base. The germline V gene yields SGHTA for CDR1 and FQGTGA for CDR2. Relative to germline, V is missing 3 bases and J is missing 7 bases, with 6 bases of the junction outside any gene match. The full study reports these points: The quantity of clinical and demographic metadata differed by source and by participant and was supplied without curation.

A word on this clone: It has no known antigen specificity. Within one base of it there is no much larger clone, and no base qualities were kept.

Collaborating institutions collected whole blood in K2EDTA tubes following their own protocols. For TCRbeta analysis, collaborators shipped samples as frozen whole blood, isolated PBMCs, or DNA extracted from either of those sample types. What was sequenced was peripheral blood. The clonotype comes from a woman in her fifties or sixties with active COVID-19. The chain joins TRBV7-3 to TRBJ2-2; 9 middle bases align to TRBD2. The CDR3 has the sequence CASSLAGGPVGELFF. The DNA sequence is given as TGTGCCAGCAGCTTGGCGGGAGGGCCCGTCGGGGAGCTGTTTTTT.